These 30 T cell receptor beta chains originate from one sample sequenced in a study of shared clonotypes between healthy human individuals. Clones were sequenced by immunoSEQ multiplex PCR, and TCRdb holds only the in-frame ones, with some missing. The sample holds 950,000 to 1,100,000 clones, approximately 80% seen once. Sequenced sample: memory CD4+ T cells from PBMCs. The subset was: CD45RA-negative fraction. The receptors were gathered from a man between 18 and 29 years old in good health. Some clones in this sample may be carry-over from other donors' samples.

Turning to this clone: A read error may explain this, as a much larger clone is one base away. CDR3 residues: CASSLKGMNTEAFF. The CDR3 bases are TGCGCCAGCAGCTTGAAGGGGATGAACACTGAAGCTTTCTTT. The chain couples TRBV5-1 to TRBJ1-1; weak D call: TRBD1 (5 bases). V was shortened by 1 base and J by 0 bases, with 7 bases between the two germline ends. The V gene's germline CDR1 is SGHRS and CDR2 YFSETQ. CDR3 length: 14 amino acids.

The V gene is TRBV20-1, the J gene TRBJ2-1, with D possibly matching TRBD2 (5 bases). Germline V CDR1 and CDR2: DFQATT, SNEGSKA (reference sequence). The V end lost 3 bases, the J end lost 13 bases, and 10 bases lay between the germline ends. The CDR3 has 10 residues. CDR3: CSARPGKQFF. DNA of the CDR3: TGCAGTGCTAGGCCGGGAAAACAGTTCTTC.

The rearrangement joins TRBV29-1 to TRBJ2-7, with D possibly matching TRBD1 (6 bases). The CDR3 spans 11 residues. Trimming took off 5 bases at V and 5 bases at J, with 10 bases between the two ends. Germline V CDR1 and CDR2: SQVTM, ANQGSEA. This CDR3 is CSVKTGNEQYF. Written as DNA, the CDR3 is TGCAGCGTTAAAACAGGGAACGAGCAGTACTTC.

The chain recombines TRBV30 with TRBJ2-1, with TRBD2 matching over 9 bases. V was clipped by 3 bases and J by 7 bases; unmatched bases: 4. Germline CDR1 GTSNPN, CDR2 SVGIG (reference sequence). The CDR3 runs to 13 residues. CDR3 DNA: TGTGCCTGGAGCATAGCGGGAGATAATGAGCAGTTCTTC. This translates into CAWSIAGDNEQFF.

The chain links TRBV27 to TRBJ2-7; no definite D call. The CDR3 loop spans 15 amino acids. Germline CDR1 and CDR2: MNHEY and SMNVEV (reference sequence). Trimming pared 0 bases from V and 3 bases from J, leaving 12 bases between. Here the CDR3 reads CASSLSALWGYEQYF. The CDR3 bases are TGTGCCAGCAGTTTATCGGCCCTCTGGGGCTACGAGCAGTACTTC.

The chain links TRBV28 to TRBJ2-3; tentatively, D is TRBD2 (6 bases). This CDR3 is 16 amino acids long. Germline CDR1 reads MDHEN; CDR2 reads SYDVKM. Between the trimmed V and J ends, which lost 5 bases and 0 bases, there was a span of 15 bases. CDR3 DNA: TGTGCCAGCAGTCCAGGGACTGTCTATAGCACAGATACGCAGTATTTT. Protein: CASSPGTVYSTDTQYF. Full variable domain (outside the CDR3, taken from reference TRBV28 and TRBJ2-3): DVKVTQSSRYLVKRTGEKVFLECVQDMDHENMFWYRQDPGLGLRLIYFSYDVKMKEKGDIPEGYSVSREKKERFSLILESASTNQTSMYLCASSPGTVYSTDTQYFGPGTRLTVL.

The J gene is TRBJ2-7, the V gene TRBV14; D is undetermined. Trimming stripped 4 bases from V and 6 bases from J, with 13 bases between. CDR3 size: 13 residues. Germline V gene sequence: CDR1 SGHDN, CDR2 FVKESK. The CDR3 bases are TGTGCCAGCAGCCCCGAGGACCTTGGCGAGCAGTACTTC. Residues: CASSPEDLGEQYF.

The rearrangement uses TRBV7-3 and TRBJ2-5; TRBD1 matches at 8 bases. CDR1 is SGHTA and CDR2 is FQGTGA in the germline V gene. V lost 5 bases to trimming and J lost 3 bases; unmatched junction nucleotides: 11. The CDR3 extends over 16 amino acids. The CDR3 bases are TGTGCCAGCAGCCCAACAGGGGGGTACACTGAAGAGACCCAGTACTTC. Translating gives CASSPTGGYTEETQYF.

This chain uses TRBV2 with TRBJ1-5, with TRBD1 identical over 7 bases. The CDR3 sequence is 13 residues long. V shed 7 bases, J shed 9 bases, and the junction held 9 bases outside the gene matches. Germline V lookup: CDR1 SNHLY, CDR2 FYNNEI. The CDR3, as DNA: TGTGCCAGCAACGACAGGGCCCGGGGGCCCCAGCATTTT. This encodes CASNDRARGPQHF.

This clone was seen a handful of times. This sequence joins TRBV30 and TRBJ1-2; D perhaps matches TRBD1 (5 bases). The CDR3 is 14 amino acids. Between the trimmed V and J ends, which lost 1 base and 4 bases, there was a span of 13 bases. Germline V lookup: CDR1 GTSNPN, CDR2 SVGIG (reference sequence). The CDR3 is CAWSGQWTSYGYTF. The CDR3 DNA is TGTGCCTGGAGTGGGCAATGGACAAGCTATGGCTACACCTTC. The full variable domain, with the rest looked up from reference TRBV30 and TRBJ1-2, is SQTIHQWPATLVQPVGSPLSLECTVEGTSNPNLYWYRQAAGRGLQLLFYSVGIGQISSEVPQNLSASRPQDRQFILSSKKLLLSDSGFYLCAWSGQWTSYGYTFGSGTRLTVV.

J is TRBJ2-5 and V is TRBV2, with 11 positions matching TRBD2. Germline V gene data show CDR1 as SNHLY and CDR2 as FYNNEI. This CDR3 has 14 residues. Trimming took 6 bases from V and 6 from J; bases not matched to a gene: 6. As DNA, the CDR3 is TGTGCCAGCAGACCCACTAGCGGGAGACAGACCCAGTACTTC. Translation gives CASRPTSGRQTQYF.

This clone was counted ten times or more. Other DNA sequences in this specimen translate into the identical CDR3. The rearrangement joins TRBV15 to TRBJ1-1; D perhaps matches TRBD1 (6 bases). CDR1 LNHNV and CDR2 YYDKDF come from the germline V gene (reference sequence). CDR3 length: 13 amino acids. V was clipped by 1 base and J by 10 bases, with 13 bases between them. This chain's CDR3 is CATSRGTDSVAFF. DNA for the CDR3: TGTGCCACCAGCAGAGGGACAGATTCGGTAGCTTTCTTT.

The chain links TRBV6-6 to TRBJ1-1; weak D call: TRBD1 (5 bases). The CDR3 contains 16 residues. Trimming pared 2 bases from V and 4 bases from J, leaving 17 bases between. Germline CDR1 and CDR2: MNHNY and SVGAGI (reference sequence). CDR3 sequence (DNA): TGTGCCAGCAGTTACCCCACTGGGGGGTTGTTCACTGAAGCTTTCTTT. This gives the protein CASSYPTGGLFTEAFF.

This chain joins TRBV10-3 and TRBJ2-5, with D tentatively TRBD1 (6 bases). Deletions cut 5 bases from V and 1 base from J, with 8 bases between. The CDR3 is 13 amino acids. The germline V gene encodes CDR1 ENHRY and CDR2 SYGVKD. In DNA, the CDR3 is TGTGCCATCAGTCAAGGGGGCCAAGAGACCCAGTACTTC. Protein product: CAISQGGQETQYF.

This clone occurred a few times. This chain uses TRBV9 with TRBJ1-5; a weak D match, TRBD1 (5 bases). CDR1 and CDR2 from the germline V gene are SGDLS and YYNGEE. V gave up 5 bases and J gave up 3 bases, with 12 bases separating them. This CDR3 has 14 residues. The CDR3 coding sequence is TGTGCCAGCAGTTCGAGGGGAGACAATCAGCCCCAGCATTTT. Translation: CASSSRGDNQPQHF.

Regarding this clone: In the same sample, other DNA sequences code for this CDR3. The V call is TRBV9, the J call TRBJ1-2; 10 positions match TRBD1. Germline V gene lookup returns CDR1 SGDLS and CDR2 YYNGEE. Trimming cost V 3 bases and J 6 bases; bases outside gene matches: 2. The CDR3 covers 13 residues. The CDR3 region has the DNA TGTGCCAGCAGCGGACAGGGGGCGCATGGCTACACCTTC. It translates to CASSGQGAHGYTF.

This chain connects TRBV7-8 to TRBJ2-1, with D possibly being TRBD1 (6 bases). The CDR3 loop spans 18 amino acids. CDR1 is SGHVS, CDR2 FQNEAQ, per germline. The V end lost 1 base, the J end lost 0 bases, and 16 bases lay between the germline ends. The CDR3 loop reads CASSLVASYRDSYNEQFF. The CDR3 nucleotides read TGTGCCAGCAGCTTAGTGGCTTCGTACAGGGACTCCTACAATGAGCAGTTCTTC.

In its sample, this clone was seen once. The chain employs TRBV10-3 and TRBJ2-5; no reliable D call. Germline V gene sequence: CDR1 ENHRY, CDR2 SYGVKD. The V end was cut by 11 bases, the J end by 0 bases, with 22 bases between. CDR3 size: 16 residues. Here the CDR3 reads CAPEKFRAGHQETQYF. The CDR3 DNA follows: TGTGCCCCAGAAAAGTTTCGGGCAGGCCACCAAGAGACCCAGTACTTC.

The chain links TRBV6-5 to TRBJ2-5, with D tentatively TRBD2 (5 bases). Germline assignment: CDR1 MNHEY and CDR2 SVGAGI. The CDR3 totals 13 residues. V was trimmed by 4 bases and J by 7 bases, leaving 13 bases between them. The CDR3 reads CASSLLRERTQYF. The DNA of the CDR3 is TGTGCCAGCAGTTTGCTTCGGGAACGGACCCAGTACTTC.

This chain links TRBV28 with TRBJ2-1, with D tentatively TRBD2 (6 bases). The CDR3 is made up of 12 amino acids. The V end was cut by 11 bases, the J end by 8 bases, with 16 bases between. Germline V gene data show CDR1 as MDHEN and CDR2 as SYDVKM. CDR3 protein: CALSGSSDEQFF. In nucleotides, the CDR3 is TGTGCCCTTTCCGGGAGCTCGGATGAGCAGTTCTTC.

V gene TRBV6-6 combines with J gene TRBJ1-5; D is uncertain. Germline V gene data show CDR1 as MNHNY and CDR2 as SVGAGI (reference sequence). Trimming pared 7 bases from V and 0 bases from J, leaving 10 bases between. The CDR3 is made up of 14 amino acids. The chain's CDR3 is CASTEIYSNQPQHF. The CDR3 nucleotides are TGTGCCAGCACGGAGATTTATAGCAATCAGCCCCAGCATTTT.

The rearrangement links TRBV18 to TRBJ2-1, with D perhaps matching TRBD2 (6 bases). The V gene lost 0 bases and the J gene lost 0 bases, with 15 bases spanning the gap. CDR1 is KGHSH, CDR2 LQKENI, per germline. The CDR3 is made up of 18 amino acids. The CDR3 coding sequence is TGTGCCAGCTCACCACCGGCCGGGCGGGACTCCTCCTACAATGAGCAGTTCTTC. Its translation is CASSPPAGRDSSYNEQFF.

The chain uses TRBV5-6 and TRBJ1-2, with TRBD1 identical over 12 bases. The CDR3 consists of 16 residues. Germline CDR1 and CDR2: SGHDT and YYEEEE. After removal of 3 bases from V and 8 bases from J, the junction contained 11 bases not matched to a gene. CDR3 DNA sequence: TGTGCCAGCAGCTCGGAACCCGGGACAGGGGGCGCGGGCTACACCTTC. Translated, it gives CASSSEPGTGGAGYTF.

This chain links TRBV6-4 with TRBJ2-7; perhaps D is TRBD1 or TRBD2 (6 bases each). CDR1 is MRHNA, CDR2 SNTAGT, per germline. The ends were cut back, 7 bases at V and 2 bases at J, with 18 bases in the middle. The CDR3 contains 15 residues. Here the CDR3 reads CASTRGGLAPYEQYF. The CDR3 nucleotides read TGTGCCAGCACCCGAGGGGGACTCGCTCCCTACGAGCAGTACTTC.

The chain carries TRBV28 and TRBJ2-7; 8 bases fit TRBD1. The germline CDR1 and CDR2 sequences are MDHEN and SYDVKM. The junction had 12 bases not matched to a gene; V was cut back by 8 bases and J by 0 bases. The CDR3 is 16 amino acids. Here the CDR3 DNA reads TGTGCCAGCCGGAGTCCGGGACAGGTGAGCTCCTACGAGCAGTACTTC. This gives the protein CASRSPGQVSSYEQYF.

This clone appeared many times. The same CDR3 is also encoded by other DNA sequences in this sample. This chain joins TRBV7-9 and TRBJ2-3; D unresolved. CDR3 length equals 12 residues. Germline loops: CDR1 SEHNR, CDR2 FQNEAQ (reference sequence). V lost 5 bases, J lost 2 bases, and 5 bases lay in between. As DNA, the CDR3 is TGTGCCAGCAGCCCCACCACAGATACGCAGTATTTT. It translates to CASSPTTDTQYF.

V usage is TRBV5-6 and J usage is TRBJ2-5; D is undetermined. V lost 2 bases and J 2 bases, leaving 10 bases between the germline ends. In germline, CDR1 is SGHDT, CDR2 YYEEEE. CDR3 length: 14 residues. The CDR3 bases are TGTGCCAGCAGCTTTAAAGGGCAGCAAGAGACCCAGTACTTC. Its protein product is CASSFKGQQETQYF.

The chain uses TRBV19 and TRBJ1-1; D unresolved. V gave up 6 bases and J gave up 2 bases, with 10 bases separating them. Germline values: CDR1 LNHDA, CDR2 SQIVND (reference sequence). CDR3 length equals 13 residues. CDR3 in DNA: TGTGCCAGTAGACTATATACCAACACTGAAGCTTTCTTT. This sequence encodes CASRLYTNTEAFF.

A single count supports this clone. V and J are TRBV4-3 and TRBJ2-3; D is ambiguous. Trimming took off 4 bases at V and 0 bases at J, with 8 bases between the two ends. From germline, CDR1 is LGHNA and CDR2 YSLEER. The CDR3 length is 14 residues. The CDR3 sequence: CASSPGRSTDTQYF. CDR3 DNA: TGCGCCAGCAGCCCTGGACGGAGCACAGATACGCAGTATTTT.

V usage is TRBV30 and J usage is TRBJ2-7; D may be TRBD1 (6 bases). The length of the CDR3 is 11 residues. Trimming removed 5 bases at V and 9 bases at J, with 14 bases between. Looked up from germline, CDR1 is GTSNPN and CDR2 is SVGIG (reference sequence). The CDR3 here is CAWGQPDVQYF. In DNA, the CDR3 is TGTGCCTGGGGACAGCCTGACGTGCAGTACTTC.